This T cell receptor beta chain was sequenced during a study of cytomegalovirus exposure and HLA in healthy donors. Study observations and caveats: As a later analysis showed, a missense DCLRE1C variant was linked to trimming of TCR beta V- and J-genes. Rare sequences made up most TCRs, while some public TCRs were found in many donors. Earlier analysis yielded a pattern in which most TCR beta V segments were productive about 90% or about 30% of the time.

J lost 7 bases, V lost 8 bases, and 8 bases had no gene match. Germline lookup yields CDR1 SGHTA and CDR2 FQGTGA. The CDR3 is 13 amino acids. The PCR was carried out with 60 Vbeta primers and 13 Jbeta primers. Method: immunoSEQ multiplex PCR; TCRdb's copy keeps in-frame clones and lacks some. The profile shows about 180,000 clones, approximately 73% of them singletons. Donors consisted of healthy bone marrow donors. On this clone itself: The antigen is undetermined. Other DNA sequences from this sample encode an identical CDR3 as well.

The sequenced sample consisted of PBMCs. J is TRBJ2-1 and V is TRBV7-3; 7 bases map to TRBD2. The sequence derives from a woman under 40 in good health and CMV-seropositive. The CDR3 nucleotides read TGTGCCAGCCGCCTTGGGGGGGGGAATGAGCAGTTCTTC. As protein: CASRLGGGNEQFF. Based on the CDR3 plus reference TRBV7-3 and TRBJ2-1, the full variable domain is GAGVSQTPSNKVTEKGKYVELRCDPISGHTALYWYRQSLGQGPEFLIYFQGTGAADDSGLPNDRFFAVRPEGSVSTLKIQRTERGDSAVYLCASRLGGGNEQFFGPGTRLTVL.